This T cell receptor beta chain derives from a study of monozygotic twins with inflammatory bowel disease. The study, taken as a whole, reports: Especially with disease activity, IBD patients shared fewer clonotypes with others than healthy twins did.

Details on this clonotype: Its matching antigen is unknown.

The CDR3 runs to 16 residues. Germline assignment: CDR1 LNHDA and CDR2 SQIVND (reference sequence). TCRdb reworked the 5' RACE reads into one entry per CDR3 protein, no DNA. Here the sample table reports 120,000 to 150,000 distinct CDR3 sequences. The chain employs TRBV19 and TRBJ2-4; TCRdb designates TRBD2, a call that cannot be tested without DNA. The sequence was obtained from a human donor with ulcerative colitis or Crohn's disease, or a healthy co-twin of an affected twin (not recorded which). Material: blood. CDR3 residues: CASSTHSGGARYIQYF.